This TCR beta chain came from a study of blood T cell repertoires in COVID-19. Study overall: T cells, B-cell-depleted T cells, or PBMCs supplied cDNA or gDNA.

TCRdb's copy holds only in-frame clones and misses some; the assay was immunoSEQ multiplex PCR. Among 55,000 to 75,000 clones, around 88% were seen once, and the ten largest hold roughly 6%. The CDR3 spans 15 residues. Germline CDR1 and CDR2: SGHVS and FNYEAQ. V was trimmed by 5 bases and J by 6 bases, leaving 20 bases between them. The chain recombines TRBV7-6 with TRBJ2-7; D may be TRBD1 (6 bases). The sample was peripheral blood. The receptor comes from a human donor in a cohort sampled during active COVID-19. The CDR3 nucleotides read TGTGCCAGCAGCGTTAGGGGGAGCCCCCCCTCCGAGCAGTACTTC. This codes for CASSVRGSPPSEQYF.